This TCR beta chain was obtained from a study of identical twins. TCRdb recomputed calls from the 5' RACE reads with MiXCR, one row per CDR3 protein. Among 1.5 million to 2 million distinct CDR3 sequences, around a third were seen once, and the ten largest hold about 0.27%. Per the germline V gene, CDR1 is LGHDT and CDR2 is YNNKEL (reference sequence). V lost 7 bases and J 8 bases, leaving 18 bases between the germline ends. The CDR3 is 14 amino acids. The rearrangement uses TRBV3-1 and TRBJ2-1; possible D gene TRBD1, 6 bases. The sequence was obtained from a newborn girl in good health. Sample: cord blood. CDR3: CASIGSRGNDEQFF. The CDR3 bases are TGTGCCAGCATAGGCAGCAGGGGTAACGATGAGCAGTTCTTC.